This T cell receptor beta chain was recorded in a study of cytomegalovirus exposure and HLA in healthy donors. Whole-study context: Unique TCR beta sequences numbering 120 million or so came from around 180 million T cells in an earlier analysis. General study results and limits: Researchers counted 164 TCR beta chains as cytomegalovirus-associated. As a later analysis revealed, the rate of TCR association differed by HLA locus, with DRB1 most and HLA-C fewest. Reportedly, a later analysis found an Asian-associated ancestry cluster had fewer N-insertions than the roughly 700-donor mean.

About this clone itself: Antigen: not known.

Germline V gene data show CDR1 as MNHNS and CDR2 as SASEGT. This CDR3 is 17 amino acids long. The trim removed 0 bases at V and 2 bases at J, leaving 4 bases unmatched. It was with 60 Vbeta and 13 Jbeta primers that the PCR ran. Only in-frame clones appear in the TCRdb table, and some are missing; sequencing was by immunoSEQ multiplex PCR. The sample includes 150,000 to 200,000 clones, roughly 80% of them seen just once. The TCR comes from a man aged 25 to 40 in good health and CMV-seropositive. The chain employs TRBV6-1 and TRBJ2-2; TRBD2 aligns across 9 bases. The sequenced material came from PBMCs. The CDR3 is CASSEARLAANTGELFF. The CDR3 region has the DNA TGTGCCAGCAGTGAAGCCCGACTAGCGGCAAACACCGGGGAGCTGTTTTTT.